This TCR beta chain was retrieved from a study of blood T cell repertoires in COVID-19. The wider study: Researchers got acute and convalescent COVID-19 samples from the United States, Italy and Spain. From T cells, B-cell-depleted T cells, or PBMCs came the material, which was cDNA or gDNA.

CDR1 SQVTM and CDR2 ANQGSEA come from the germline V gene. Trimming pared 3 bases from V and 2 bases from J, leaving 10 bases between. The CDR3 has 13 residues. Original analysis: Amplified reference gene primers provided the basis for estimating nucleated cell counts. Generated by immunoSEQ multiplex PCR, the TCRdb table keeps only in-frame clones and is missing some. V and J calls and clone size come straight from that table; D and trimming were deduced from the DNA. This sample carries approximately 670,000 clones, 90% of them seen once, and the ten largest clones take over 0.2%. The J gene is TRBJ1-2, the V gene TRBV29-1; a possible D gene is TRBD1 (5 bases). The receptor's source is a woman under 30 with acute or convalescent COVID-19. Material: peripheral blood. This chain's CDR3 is CSVEGLPNYGYTF. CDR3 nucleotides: TGCAGCGTTGAGGGACTCCCCAACTATGGCTACACCTTC.